This T cell receptor (beta chain) is drawn from a study of OX40 agonist ivuxolimab in advanced cancers. General observations from the study: Also present in some nonresponders was a low level of normalized T-cell clonal expansion.

CDR3 size: 13 residues. J lost 9 bases, V lost 1 base, and 5 bases had no gene match. Germline V gene data show CDR1 as MDHEN and CDR2 as SYDVKM. Comments on this clone: Its target is not known.

This table comes from immunoSEQ multiplex PCR, and its TCRdb copy is limited to in-frame clones, with some not included. The sample carries 70,000 or so clones, 88% recorded once. The sequenced sample was CD4+ or CD8+ T cells sorted from blood, obtained in a trial of the OX40 agonist ivuxolimab. The clonotype was recovered from an adult with an advanced solid tumor such as melanoma, head and neck, liver or kidney cancer. The chain links TRBV28 to TRBJ2-7; 8 positions agree with TRBD1. The CDR3 is CASSLSDRGRQYF. The CDR3, as DNA: TGTGCCAGCAGTTTATCCGACAGGGGAAGGCAGTACTTC.